Each of the 14 T cell receptor beta chains below was sequenced from the same sample in a study of shared clonotypes between healthy human individuals. Naive-designated CD8 cells lacked CD45RO, were positively enriched for CCR7, and omitted terminally differentiated effector memory CD45RA+ cells. The assay was immunoSEQ multiplex PCR, and TCRdb's table has in-frame clones only and misses some. The sample carries about 1,800,000 clones, less than 95% recorded once. The sequenced material came from naive CD8+ T cells sorted from blood. Receptor source: a man aged 18 to 29 in good health.

The gene calls are TRBV7-3 and TRBJ2-1; D uncertain. Trimming shortened V by 2 bases and J by 4 bases, and 6 bases separated the two germline ends. The CDR3 contains 13 residues. The germline V gene encodes CDR1 SGHTA and CDR2 FQGTGA. CDR3 nucleotide sequence: TGTGCCAGCAGCTTAGACGGGTACAATGAGCAGTTCTTC. Protein sequence: CASSLDGYNEQFF.

This clone was seen a single time. The J gene is TRBJ1-1, the V gene TRBV6-6; TRBD1 might be the D (6 bases). The V gene lost 2 bases and the J gene lost 5 bases, with 12 bases spanning the gap. The V gene's germline CDR1 is MNHNY and CDR2 SVGAGI (reference sequence). The CDR3 loop spans 14 amino acids. As DNA, the CDR3 is TGTGCCAGCAGTTACGGGGGGCCAGGGACTGAAGCTTTCTTT. Residues: CASSYGGPGTEAFF.

The J gene is TRBJ2-7, the V gene TRBV9, with D possibly being TRBD1 or TRBD2 (5 bases each). The CDR3 has 14 residues. Trimming removed 4 bases from V and 1 base from J, with 12 bases in between. The V gene's germline CDR1 is SGDLS and CDR2 YYNGEE. The CDR3 spells CASSHGTESYEQYF. DNA of the CDR3: TGTGCCAGCAGCCATGGGACGGAATCCTACGAGCAGTACTTC.

This clone showed up just once. This chain joins TRBV10-3 and TRBJ2-3, with D unresolved. CDR3 length: 13 amino acids. Per the germline V gene, CDR1 is ENHRY and CDR2 is SYGVKD. V lost 3 bases, J lost 5 bases, and 9 bases lay in between. CDR3 nucleotides: TGTGCCATCAGTGAAACAGCTAAAGATACGCAGTATTTT. This gives the protein CAISETAKDTQYF.

This rearrangement joins TRBV6-5 to TRBJ2-7; D call uncertain. Germline assignment: CDR1 MNHEY and CDR2 SVGAGI. The CDR3 consists of 14 residues. Trimming cost V 2 bases and J 1 base, with 9 bases left between them. CDR3 coding DNA: TGTGCCAGCAGTTACGCCGAAGATTCCTACGAGCAGTACTTC. Protein: CASSYAEDSYEQYF.

The chain recombines TRBV7-9 with TRBJ2-3, with 12 bases fitting TRBD2. Trimming removed 4 bases from V and 0 bases from J; junction bases left unmatched: 5. Germline CDR1 reads SEHNR; CDR2 reads FQNEAQ (reference sequence). The CDR3 consists of 17 residues. The CDR3 spells CASSWATSGGSTDTQYF. The CDR3 DNA sequence: TGTGCCAGCAGCTGGGCGACTAGCGGGGGTAGCACAGATACGCAGTATTTT.

The chain joins TRBV5-4 to TRBJ2-2; D unresolved. The germline V gene encodes CDR1 SGHNT and CDR2 YYREEE (reference sequence). Between the trimmed V and J ends, which lost 0 bases and 3 bases, there was a span of 21 bases. There are 19 residues in the CDR3. The CDR3 region has the DNA TGTGCCAGCAGCTTGGCCTGGGAAGGGTCTAATGTGTACACCGGGGAGCTGTTTTTT. Its translation: CASSLAWEGSNVYTGELFF.

The V gene is TRBV13, the J gene TRBJ2-7; 10 nucleotides align to TRBD1. Germline assignment: CDR1 PRHDT and CDR2 FYEKMQ (reference sequence). Germline trimming cut 2 bases from V and 1 base from J; bases unmatched to any gene: 2. This CDR3 comprises 15 residues. The CDR3 sequence is CASSLRQGASYEQYF. The CDR3 nucleotides are TGTGCCAGCAGCTTACGACAGGGGGCATCCTACGAGCAGTACTTC.

This clone was seen once. The J gene is TRBJ2-5, the V gene TRBV10-2, with 10 bases matching TRBD1. The germline gives CDR1 WSHSY, CDR2 SAAADI. J was trimmed by 5 bases and V by 3 bases; bases with no gene match: 6. CDR3 length: 15 amino acids. CDR3 in amino acids: CASSDPTGGAETQYF. CDR3 DNA sequence: TGCGCCAGCAGTGACCCGACAGGGGGCGCGGAGACCCAGTACTTC.

Here the CDR3 DNA reads TGTGCCAGCAGCTTAGATGGGGATTCTGGCTATGAGCAGTTCTTC. It is translated as CASSLDGDSGYEQFF. J is TRBJ2-1 and V is TRBV11-2; D gene uncertain. There are 15 residues in the CDR3. Germline V CDR1 and CDR2: SGHAT, FQNNGV. V was pared by 0 bases and J by 8 bases, with 14 bases between.

As to this clone: The sample carries other DNA sequences with the same CDR3. The chain joins TRBV27 to TRBJ2-2; D gene ambiguous. The CDR3 consists of 15 residues. Germline CDR1 and CDR2: MNHEY and SMNVEV (reference sequence). V lost 1 base, J lost 2 bases, and 8 bases lay in between. CDR3 amino acids: CASSLYAANTGELFF. The CDR3 bases are TGTGCCAGCAGTTTATATGCAGCCAACACCGGGGAGCTGTTTTTT.

The chain is built from TRBV2 and TRBJ2-7; D might be TRBD2 (6 bases). V dropped 8 bases and J dropped 12 bases, with 14 bases sitting between them. This CDR3 region has 10 residues. The germline CDR1 and CDR2 sequences are SNHLY and FYNNEI. CDR3 sequence reads: CASRGVEAYF. CDR3 nucleotide sequence: TGTGCCAGCCGCGGGGTGGAGGCGTACTTC. Filled out from reference TRBV2 and TRBJ2-7, the complete variable domain reads EPEVTQTPSHQVTQMGQEVILRCVPISNHLYFYWYRQILGQKVEFLVSFYNNEISEKSEIFDDQFSVERPDGSNFTLKIRSTKLEDSAMYFCASRGVEAYFGPGTRLTVT.

This clone was seen only once. The V call is TRBV27, the J call TRBJ1-5; D gene uncertain. This CDR3 contains 16 residues. Between the trimmed V and J ends, which lost 3 bases and 5 bases, there was a span of 17 bases. CDR1 MNHEY and CDR2 SMNVEV come from the germline V gene (reference sequence). The CDR3 spells CASSLNGWVVDQPQHF. The CDR3 DNA follows: TGTGCCAGCAGTTTGAACGGGTGGGTTGTAGATCAGCCCCAGCATTTT.

V and J are TRBV4-1 and TRBJ1-2; 7 bases are a match to TRBD1. V shed 0 bases, J shed 8 bases, and the junction held 15 bases outside the gene matches. CDR3 length: 17 residues. CDR1 and CDR2 from the germline V gene are MGHRA and YSYEKL. The CDR3 bases are TGCGCCAGCAGCCAAGATGCCCCGGAACAGGGGTCTACGGGCTACACCTTC. Translated: CASSQDAPEQGSTGYTF.